Detailed here is one T cell receptor beta chain. TCRdb's table, derived via immunoSEQ multiplex PCR, lists solely in-frame clones and lacks some. Found here are over 250,000 clones, roughly 88% of them singletons; the top ten hold 0.8%. This specimen belongs to a study of blood T cell repertoires in COVID-19. Germline lookup yields CDR1 SGHVS and CDR2 FNYEAQ. Trimming removed 2 bases from V and 3 bases from J, with 8 bases in between. This CDR3 has 13 amino acids. The chain is built from TRBV7-6 and TRBJ2-7; D is perhaps TRBD2 (6 bases). Sequencing input: peripheral blood. This sequence originates from a woman aged 30 to 39 with acute or convalescent COVID-19. The CDR3 sequence is CASSLMGGYEQYF. The CDR3 nucleotides read TGTGCCAGCAGCTTAATGGGGGGCTACGAGCAGTACTTC.